Listed here are 20 T cell receptor beta chains from one sample, sequenced in a study of identical twins listed by TCRdb under 2016. The library was produced with 5' RACE. TCRdb records Illumina HiSeq 2000 as the sequencer. The public reads were reanalyzed by TCRdb: fastp trimming at Q25, MiXCR alignment, in-frame beta chains only. CDR3 protein sequences are deduplicated, and each keeps its most common genes and DNA. The sample table lists 500,000 or so distinct CDR3 sequences, approximately 15% of them with a count of one. Clones ranked in the top ten supply about 0.54% of the sample. These same records also appear under a second study, on yellow fever vaccine responses in identical twins.

Sequencing used CD4+ T cells sorted from blood. The receptors here all came from a woman aged 18-29 years in good health.

In this sample, this clonotype turned up a few times. The rearrangement uses TRBV24-1 and TRBJ2-7, with D hard to call. CDR3 length equals 13 residues. Germline CDR1 is KGHDR and CDR2 is SFDVKD. V was trimmed by 5 bases and J by 4 bases, leaving 11 bases between them. CDR3 sequence (DNA): TGTGCCACCAGTGGCGCCTCCGGGTACGAGCAGTACTTC. This codes for CATSGASGYEQYF.

This chain uses TRBV12-3 or TRBV12-4 with TRBJ2-7, with D possibly matching TRBD1 (5 bases). The CDR3 sequence is 15 residues long. V gave up 5 bases and J gave up 7 bases, with 21 bases separating them. The CDR3 is CASSPRGELKGEQYF. The CDR3 DNA sequence: TGTGCCAGCAGTCCTAGAGGCGAGCTTAAGGGGGAGCAGTACTTC.

This clonotype was detected many times. The V gene is TRBV7-2, the J gene TRBJ2-2, with TRBD1 matching over 10 bases. CDR3 length: 16 residues. The J segment lost 7 bases and the V segment lost 4 bases, leaving 9 bases of the junction unmatched. Germline V gene sequence: CDR1 SGHTA, CDR2 FQGNSA. The CDR3 protein is CASSSAGTGVVGELFF. DNA for the CDR3: TGTGCCAGCAGCTCTGCCGGGACAGGGGTTGTCGGGGAGCTGTTTTTT. The full variable domain, rest sourced from reference TRBV7-2 and TRBJ2-2, is GAGVSQSPSNKVTEKGKDVELRCDPISGHTALYWYRQSLGQGLEFLIYFQGNSAPDKSGLPSDRFSAERTGGSVSTLTIQRTQQEDSAVYLCASSSAGTGVVGELFFGEGSRLTVL.

This clonotype came up once. The chain couples TRBV7-2 to TRBJ2-2; 7 nucleotides line up with TRBD1. Germline CDR1 SGHTA, CDR2 FQGNSA. The V and J ends lost 5 bases and 6 bases, in that order; junction bases with no gene match: 6. The CDR3 has 14 residues. The CDR3 DNA reads TGTGCCAGCAGCCAATCGACAGGGTCCGGGGAGCTGTTTTTT. It is translated as CASSQSTGSGELFF.

The chain employs TRBV28 and TRBJ1-3; no clear D gene. Trimming removed 8 bases at V and 4 bases at J, with 12 bases between. Germline V gene lookup returns CDR1 MDHEN and CDR2 SYDVKM. CDR3 size: 13 residues. The CDR3 nucleotides read TGTGCCAGCGGCACCCCGACCGGAAACACCATATATTTT. Its protein product is CASGTPTGNTIYF.

This chain joins TRBV5-6 and TRBJ1-1; D unclear. Trimming took 3 bases from V and 1 from J, leaving 10 bases between them. CDR1 is SGHDT and CDR2 is YYEEEE in the germline V gene. This CDR3 comprises 14 residues. The CDR3 loop is CASSYIKGNTEAFF. DNA for the CDR3: TGTGCCAGCAGCTACATCAAGGGGAACACTGAAGCTTTCTTT.

This clonotype was found a few times. The chain is built from TRBV2 and TRBJ2-1, with D tentatively TRBD1 or TRBD2 (5 bases each). The ends were cut back, 11 bases at V and 4 bases at J, with 18 bases in the middle. The CDR3 loop spans 14 amino acids. Germline CDR1 SNHLY, CDR2 FYNNEI. The CDR3 region has the DNA TGTGCCTTCCGGACCGGGACGGCTTACAATGAGCAGTTCTTC. This codes for CAFRTGTAYNEQFF. Based on the CDR3 plus reference TRBV2 and TRBJ2-1, the full variable domain is EPEVTQTPSHQVTQMGQEVILRCVPISNHLYFYWYRQILGQKVEFLVSFYNNEISEKSEIFDDQFSVERPDGSNFTLKIRSTKLEDSAMYFCAFRTGTAYNEQFFGPGTRLTVL.

This chain uses TRBV28 with TRBJ2-2; TRBD2 matches at 11 bases. The CDR3 is made up of 18 amino acids. Per germline, CDR1 MDHEN and CDR2 SYDVKM. The V and J ends lost 5 bases and 0 bases, in that order; junction bases with no gene match: 8. The CDR3 protein is CASSHLGTSGPNTGELFF. DNA of the CDR3: TGTGCCAGCAGTCACCTGGGGACTAGCGGACCGAACACCGGGGAGCTGTTTTTT. Using reference TRBV28 and TRBJ2-2 for the parts outside the CDR3, the full variable domain is DVKVTQSSRYLVKRTGEKVFLECVQDMDHENMFWYRQDPGLGLRLIYFSYDVKMKEKGDIPEGYSVSREKKERFSLILESASTNQTSMYLCASSHLGTSGPNTGELFFGEGSRLTVL.

This clonotype was counted between two and nine times. The chain recombines TRBV6-5 with TRBJ1-2; 7 bases line up with TRBD1. Trimming cost V 0 bases and J 5 bases; bases outside gene matches: 3. Germline V lookup: CDR1 MNHEY, CDR2 SVGAGI. The CDR3 contains 14 residues. CDR3: CASSYSGTAYGYTF. The CDR3 DNA follows: TGTGCCAGCAGTTACTCCGGGACAGCATATGGCTACACCTTC.

The chain uses TRBV7-6 and TRBJ2-3; weak D call: TRBD1 (5 bases). This CDR3 has 20 residues. The germline V gene encodes CDR1 SGHVS and CDR2 FNYEAQ. V was cut by 0 bases and J by 4 bases, with 26 bases left in between. This CDR3 reads CASSLAQPTTGQWYADTQYF. The DNA for the CDR3 is TGTGCCAGCAGCTTAGCCCAGCCAACTACAGGACAATGGTACGCAGATACGCAGTATTTT.

In its sample, this clonotype was seen a few times. This rearrangement joins TRBV11-2 to TRBJ2-2, with 12 nucleotides matching TRBD2. Unmatched junction bases numbered 5, after V lost 6 bases and J lost 6 bases. The CDR3 runs 15 residues. Per germline, CDR1 SGHAT and CDR2 FQNNGV. The CDR3 nucleotides read TGTGCCAGCAGTGGACTAGCGGGAAAGGCCGGGGAGCTGTTTTTT. It specifies CASSGLAGKAGELFF. The full variable domain, its missing parts supplied by reference TRBV11-2 and TRBJ2-2, is EAGVAQSPRYKIIEKRQSVAFWCNPISGHATLYWYQQILGQGPKLLIQFQNNGVVDDSQLPKDRFSAERLKGVDSTLKIQPAKLEDSAVYLCASSGLAGKAGELFFGEGSRLTVL.

There are many counts of this clonotype. This chain connects TRBV29-1 to TRBJ2-2; D gene ambiguous. V lost 2 bases, J lost 5 bases, and 3 bases lay in between. This CDR3 spans 11 amino acids. Germline V gives CDR1 SQVTM, CDR2 ANQGSEA. CDR3 in DNA: TGCAGCGTTGAACGAACCGGGGAGCTGTTTTTT. Encoded protein: CSVERTGELFF.

The V call is TRBV10-3, the J call TRBJ2-7, with D uncertain. The CDR3 runs to 15 residues. V dropped 2 bases and J dropped 4 bases, with 15 bases sitting between them. Germline CDR1 ENHRY, CDR2 SYGVKD. The CDR3: CAISEAPDGVYEQYF. CDR3 coding DNA: TGTGCCATCAGTGAGGCGCCGGACGGAGTATACGAGCAGTACTTC.

This clonotype was counted between two and nine times. The V and J genes are TRBV15 and TRBJ2-4; 7 nucleotides line up with TRBD1. Germline V gene lookup returns CDR1 LNHNV and CDR2 YYDKDF (reference sequence). The J segment lost 1 base and the V segment lost 0 bases, leaving 0 bases of the junction unmatched. This CDR3 is 15 amino acids long. The CDR3 coding sequence is TGTGCCACCAGCAGAGAACAGGGGGCCAAAAACATTCAGTACTTC. Translating it yields CATSREQGAKNIQYF.

V is TRBV7-9 and J is TRBJ2-1, with 9 positions matching TRBD2. Germline CDR1 and CDR2: SEHNR and FQNEAQ (reference sequence). The CDR3 has 16 residues. The junction had 10 bases not matched to a gene; V was cut back by 5 bases and J by 5 bases. In DNA, the CDR3 is TGTGCCAGCAGCCAACTGACTAGCGGATATCACAATGAGCAGTTCTTC. Its translation is CASSQLTSGYHNEQFF.

This clonotype turned up a few times. The chain employs TRBV3-1 and TRBJ2-7, with a weak D call TRBD1 (5 bases). The length of the CDR3 is 14 residues. Germline V gene lookup returns CDR1 LGHDT and CDR2 YNNKEL (reference sequence). V dropped 0 bases and J dropped 6 bases, with 12 bases sitting between them. The DNA of the CDR3 is TGTGCCAGCAGCCAAGATCAACAGGTATTCGAGCAGTACTTC. Protein product: CASSQDQQVFEQYF.

A few counts support this clonotype. CDR3 amino acids: CASRSPWTDQTEAFF. The CDR3 DNA reads as TGTGCCAGCAGGTCCCCTTGGACAGATCAAACTGAAGCTTTCTTT. The J gene is TRBJ1-1, the V gene TRBV12-3 or TRBV12-4; the D gene is possibly TRBD1 (6 bases). The CDR3 is made up of 15 amino acids. Trimming pared 6 bases from V and 5 bases from J, leaving 19 bases between.

V is TRBV12-3 or TRBV12-4 and J is TRBJ2-7; TRBD1 agrees at 7 bases. J gave up 7 bases and V 2 bases, and 8 bases lay outside the gene matches. The CDR3 consists of 14 residues. The CDR3 bases are TGTGCCAGCAGTTTAAATAAGGCGACAGGGGAGCAGTACTTC. It translates to CASSLNKATGEQYF.

The table lists this clonotype with many counts. The chain couples TRBV10-3 to TRBJ2-5; 11 nucleotides line up with TRBD2. The V gene end was trimmed by 8 bases and the J gene end by 8 bases; junction bases not matched to a gene: 4. The CDR3 contains 12 residues. Germline V gene lookup returns CDR1 ENHRY and CDR2 SYGVKD. CDR3 in amino acids: CAIGGLAETQYF. The DNA for the CDR3 is TGTGCCATCGGGGGACTAGCGGAAACCCAGTACTTC.

The chain links TRBV5-1 to TRBJ2-1, with 10 positions matching TRBD2. The CDR3 has 17 amino acids. Germline V gives CDR1 SGHRS, CDR2 YFSETQ. The V segment lost 0 bases and the J segment 0 bases; nucleotides outside the gene matches: 3. CDR3 residues: CASSLAASGSSYNEQFF. In DNA form, the CDR3 reads TGCGCCAGCAGCTTGGCGGCTAGCGGGAGCTCCTACAATGAGCAGTTCTTC.